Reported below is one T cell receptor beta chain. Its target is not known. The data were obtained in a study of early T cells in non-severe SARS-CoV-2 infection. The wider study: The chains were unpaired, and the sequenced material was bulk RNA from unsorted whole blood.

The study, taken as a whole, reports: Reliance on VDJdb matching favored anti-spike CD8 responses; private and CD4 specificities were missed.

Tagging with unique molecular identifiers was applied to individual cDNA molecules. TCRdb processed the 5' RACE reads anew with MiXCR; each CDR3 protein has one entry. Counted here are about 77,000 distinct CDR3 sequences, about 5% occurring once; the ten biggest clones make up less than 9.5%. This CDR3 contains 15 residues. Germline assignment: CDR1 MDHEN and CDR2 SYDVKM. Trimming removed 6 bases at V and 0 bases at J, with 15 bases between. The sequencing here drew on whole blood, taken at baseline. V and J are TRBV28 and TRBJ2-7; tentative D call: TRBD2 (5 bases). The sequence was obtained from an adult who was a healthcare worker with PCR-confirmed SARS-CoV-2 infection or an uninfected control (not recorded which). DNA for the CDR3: TGTGCCAGCAGCCTAGCCGATCCTGTCTCCTACGAGCAGTACTTC. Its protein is CASSLADPVSYEQYF.